The entry below describes one TCR beta chain. The source of the sample is a study of blood T cell repertoires in COVID-19. Study information: The samples span acute and convalescent COVID-19 from the United States, Italy and Spain. Sources were T cells, B-cell-depleted T cells, or PBMCs; the material itself was cDNA or gDNA.

A Seattle source enrolled patients during active infection and followed them longitudinally. In the original analysis: Reference gene primers were amplified, and this amplification served to estimate nucleated cell counts. Using immunoSEQ multiplex PCR, the repertoire was profiled, and TCRdb retains in-frame clones only, with some absent. V and J calls and clone size are as listed in that table; D and trimming were resolved from the DNA. Counted here are about 71,000 clones, roughly 80% occurring once; the ten biggest clones make up about 6.9%. Germline loops: CDR1 SEHNR, CDR2 FQNEAQ (reference sequence). Trimming pared 5 bases from V and 1 base from J, leaving 11 bases between. This CDR3 spans 15 amino acids.

This chain joins TRBV7-9 and TRBJ2-2; possibly TRBD1 for D (6 bases). This clonotype was sampled from a man aged 25 to 40 with COVID-19, enrolled during active disease. Sequences were obtained from peripheral blood. The CDR3 spells CASSPTTGNTGELFF. The CDR3 nucleotides are TGTGCCAGCAGCCCGACGACAGGGAACACCGGGGAGCTGTTTTTT. The complete variable domain, with remaining parts taken from reference TRBV7-9 and TRBJ2-2, reads DTGVSQNPRHKITKRGQNVTFRCDPISEHNRLYWYRQTLGQGPEFLTYFQNEAQLEKSRLLSDRFSAERPKGSFSTLEIQRTEQGDSAMYLCASSPTTGNTGELFFGEGSRLTVL.